These 17 T cell receptor beta chains were all obtained from the same sample, sequenced in a study of blood T cell repertoires in COVID-19. The protocol was immunoSEQ multiplex PCR, while the TCRdb copy is restricted to in-frame clones and leaves out a portion. The table has more than 85,000 clones, around 80% seen once. The sample taken for sequencing was peripheral blood. These TCRs come from a human donor in a cohort sampled during active COVID-19.

The V and J genes are TRBV6-5 and TRBJ1-3; 8 bases are a match to TRBD1. Germline V CDR1 and CDR2: MNHEY, SVGAGI. After removal of 6 bases from V and 3 bases from J, the junction contained 7 bases not matched to a gene. The CDR3 has 15 residues. DNA of the CDR3: TGTGCCAGCAGCGCGGACAGGGCACATGGAAACACCATATATTTT. It codes for CASSADRAHGNTIYF.

This clone was detected a few times. CDR3 protein: CASSGVLKGGNQPQHF. DNA of the CDR3: TGCGCCAGCAGTGGGGTCTTAAAAGGGGGAAATCAGCCCCAGCATTTT. This sequence joins TRBV10-1 and TRBJ1-5, with D perhaps matching TRBD1 (6 bases). The V gene's germline CDR1 is WNHNN and CDR2 SYGVQD (reference sequence). Trimming took 4 bases from V and 4 from J, leaving 17 bases between them. The CDR3 extends over 16 amino acids.

V is TRBV18 and J is TRBJ2-2; tentatively, D is TRBD2 (6 bases). Germline V gene sequence: CDR1 KGHSH, CDR2 LQKENI. The CDR3 sequence is 16 residues long. V lost 8 bases to trimming and J lost 5 bases, with 21 bases between them. CDR3 in DNA: TGTGCCAGCCCCCCCGAGGTTAGCGGAACTACCGGGGAGCTGTTTTTT. Protein sequence: CASPPEVSGTTGELFF.

The rearrangement links TRBV5-4 to TRBJ2-7; 12 nucleotides line up with TRBD1. This CDR3 contains 15 residues. Trimming cost V 4 bases and J 4 bases; bases outside gene matches: 6. Looked up from germline, CDR1 is SGHNT and CDR2 is YYREEE (reference sequence). CDR3 loop: CASSPGQGAGYEQYF. In nucleotides, the CDR3 is TGTGCCAGCAGCCCGGGACAGGGGGCGGGGTACGAGCAGTACTTC.

The chain has TRBV5-1 and TRBJ1-4; 7 bases match TRBD1. The V and J ends lost 0 bases and 7 bases, in that order; junction bases with no gene match: 3. The CDR3 spans 14 residues. CDR1 is SGHRS and CDR2 is YFSETQ in the germline V gene. CDR3 loop: CASSLEGAGEKLFF. The CDR3, as DNA: TGCGCCAGCAGCTTGGAGGGGGCAGGTGAAAAACTGTTTTTT.

The rearrangement uses TRBV18 and TRBJ1-1, with 10 bases that match TRBD1. The CDR3 is 15 amino acids. Trimming took 3 bases from V and 5 from J; bases not matched to a gene: 6. CDR1 is KGHSH, CDR2 LQKENI, per germline. The CDR3 loop reads CASSPDRGLYTEAFF. The DNA for the CDR3 is TGTGCCAGCTCACCCGACAGGGGGCTTTATACTGAAGCTTTCTTT. Supplemented by reference TRBV18 and TRBJ1-1, the full variable domain reads NAGVMQNPRHLVRRRGQEARLRCSPMKGHSHVYWYRQLPEEGLKFMVYLQKENIIDESGMPKERFSAEFPKEGPSILRIQQVVRGDSAAYFCASSPDRGLYTEAFFGQGTRLTVV.

The chain employs TRBV5-6 and TRBJ2-7; 12 bases match TRBD2. The CDR3 contains 15 residues. The junction had 4 bases not matched to a gene; V was cut back by 0 bases and J by 6 bases. CDR1 is SGHDT, CDR2 YYEEEE, per germline. The CDR3 protein is CASSLASGRGSEQYF. In DNA form, the CDR3 reads TGTGCCAGCAGCTTGGCTAGCGGGAGGGGTTCCGAGCAGTACTTC.

The J gene is TRBJ1-2, the V gene TRBV24-1, with a weak D call TRBD1 (5 bases). Germline V lookup: CDR1 KGHDR, CDR2 SFDVKD. The CDR3 has 11 amino acids. The V gene lost 7 bases and the J gene lost 4 bases, with 6 bases spanning the gap. The CDR3 protein is CATSTGYGYTF. Written as DNA, the CDR3 is TGTGCCACCAGCACAGGCTATGGCTACACCTTC.

The chain uses TRBV6-5 and TRBJ2-5; 7 bases fit TRBD2. This CDR3 contains 12 residues. Germline V gene data show CDR1 as MNHEY and CDR2 as SVGAGI. V shed 8 bases, J shed 5 bases, and the junction held 5 bases outside the gene matches. CDR3 DNA sequence: TGTGCCAGCGGGAGGGCCGGCGAGACCCAGTACTTC. Its protein product is CASGRAGETQYF.

The chain uses TRBV7-9 and TRBJ1-2, with 11 nucleotides matching TRBD1. After removal of 6 bases from V and 0 bases from J, the junction contained 6 bases not matched to a gene. Germline lookup yields CDR1 SEHNR and CDR2 FQNEAQ (reference sequence). The CDR3 sequence is 16 residues long. CDR3 sequence: CASRVGQGEANYGYTF. CDR3 nucleotide sequence: TGTGCCAGCAGGGTGGGACAGGGGGAAGCTAACTATGGCTACACCTTC.

The rearrangement joins TRBV15 to TRBJ2-1, with 12 bases aligning to TRBD2. V lost 3 bases and J lost 10; bases outside the gene matches: 7. Germline lookup yields CDR1 LNHNV and CDR2 YYDKDF (reference sequence). The CDR3 totals 15 residues. In DNA, the CDR3 is TGTGCCACCAGCAGCAGGACTAGCGGGACCTCGGAGCAGTTCTTC. It codes for CATSSRTSGTSEQFF.

This sequence joins TRBV6-5 and TRBJ2-3; 8 nucleotides align to TRBD2. Germline CDR1 MNHEY, CDR2 SVGAGI. The CDR3 spans 15 residues. V gave up 2 bases and J gave up 1 base; unmatched junction bases: 2. CDR3 sequence reads: CASSYRRGGTDTQYF. Written as DNA, the CDR3 is TGTGCCAGCAGTTACAGGCGGGGGGGCACAGATACGCAGTATTTT.

This clone occurred once. The chain employs TRBV6-6 and TRBJ2-7, with a possible D match to TRBD2 (6 bases). The CDR3 sequence is 11 residues long. V was trimmed by 2 bases and J by 13 bases, leaving 12 bases between them. The germline CDR1 and CDR2 sequences are MNHNY and SVGAGI (reference sequence). Here the CDR3 DNA reads TGTGCCAGCAGTTACGGCGGGACGGACTACTTC. It translates to CASSYGGTDYF.

The V call is TRBV7-9, the J call TRBJ2-5, with a weak D call TRBD2 (5 bases). The CDR3 contains 14 residues. The V end lost 6 bases, the J end lost 1 base, and 12 bases lay between the germline ends. Germline CDR1 SEHNR, CDR2 FQNEAQ (reference sequence). The CDR3 bases are TGTGCCAGCAGATTTGCGGGTTTCCAAGAGACCCAGTACTTC. Translating it yields CASRFAGFQETQYF.

The table lists this clone with a count of one. The chain couples TRBV5-8 to TRBJ1-4, with TRBD1 matching over 8 bases. Trimming cost V 0 bases and J 0 bases; bases outside gene matches: 4. The CDR3 length is 17 residues. In germline, CDR1 is SGHTS, CDR2 YDEGEE. The chain's CDR3 is CASSLDRQGTTNEKLFF. DNA for the CDR3: TGTGCCAGCAGCTTGGACCGACAGGGGACAACTAATGAAAAACTGTTTTTT.

This clone has just one count. The chain carries TRBV18 and TRBJ1-5, with 8 bases fitting TRBD1. In germline, CDR1 is KGHSH, CDR2 LQKENI. Trimming cost V 0 bases and J 4 bases; bases outside gene matches: 5. The CDR3 extends over 16 amino acids. DNA for the CDR3: TGTGCCAGCTCACCACCAACCGGGACAGGTAATCAGCCCCAGCATTTT. Residues: CASSPPTGTGNQPQHF.

The DNA of the CDR3 is TGTGCCAGCAGCCCACCCGGCGGGGAGCTGTTTTTT. This encodes CASSPPGGELFF. The chain joins TRBV7-9 to TRBJ2-2; D not resolved. CDR1 is SEHNR and CDR2 is FQNEAQ in the germline V gene (reference sequence). The CDR3 extends over 12 amino acids. V was clipped by 5 bases and J by 7 bases, with 8 bases between them.